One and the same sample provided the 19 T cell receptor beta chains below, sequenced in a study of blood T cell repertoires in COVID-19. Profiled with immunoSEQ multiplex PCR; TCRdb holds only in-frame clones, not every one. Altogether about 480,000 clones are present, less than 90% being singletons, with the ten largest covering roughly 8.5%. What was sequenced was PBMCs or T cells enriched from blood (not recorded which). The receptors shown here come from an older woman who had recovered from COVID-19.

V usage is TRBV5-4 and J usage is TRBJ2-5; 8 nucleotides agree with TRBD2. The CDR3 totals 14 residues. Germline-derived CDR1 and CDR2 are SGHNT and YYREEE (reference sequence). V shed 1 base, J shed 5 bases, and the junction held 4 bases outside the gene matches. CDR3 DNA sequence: TGTGCCAGCAGCTTGCGGGGGGGAGGGGAGACCCAGTACTTC. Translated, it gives CASSLRGGGETQYF.

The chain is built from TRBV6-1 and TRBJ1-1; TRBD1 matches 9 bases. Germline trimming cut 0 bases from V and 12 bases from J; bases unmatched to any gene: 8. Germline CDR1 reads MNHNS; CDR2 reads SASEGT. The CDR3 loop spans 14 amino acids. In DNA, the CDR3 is TGTGCCAGCAGTGAAGCGCTTGGGACAGGGAGGACTTTCTTT. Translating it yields CASSEALGTGRTFF.

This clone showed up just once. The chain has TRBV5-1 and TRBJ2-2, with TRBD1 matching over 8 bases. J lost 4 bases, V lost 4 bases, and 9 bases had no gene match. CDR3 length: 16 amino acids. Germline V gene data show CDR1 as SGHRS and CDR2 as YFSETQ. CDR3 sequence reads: CASSPQGQDTTGELFF. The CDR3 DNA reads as TGCGCCAGCAGCCCGCAGGGACAGGACACCACCGGGGAGCTGTTTTTT.

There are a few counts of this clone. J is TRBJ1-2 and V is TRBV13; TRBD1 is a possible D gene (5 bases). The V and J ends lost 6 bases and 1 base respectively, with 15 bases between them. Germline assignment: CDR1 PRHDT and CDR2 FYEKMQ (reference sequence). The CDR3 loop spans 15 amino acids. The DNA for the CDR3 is TGTGCCAGCAGGGAGGGGTTATGGGTTAACTATGGCTACACCTTC. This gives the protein CASREGLWVNYGYTF.

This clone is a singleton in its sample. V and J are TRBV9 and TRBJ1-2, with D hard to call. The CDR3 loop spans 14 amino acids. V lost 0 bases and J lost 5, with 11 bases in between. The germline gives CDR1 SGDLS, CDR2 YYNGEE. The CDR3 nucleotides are TGTGCCAGCAGCGTAGCGGATGAGGAGTATGGCTACACCTTC. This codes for CASSVADEEYGYTF.

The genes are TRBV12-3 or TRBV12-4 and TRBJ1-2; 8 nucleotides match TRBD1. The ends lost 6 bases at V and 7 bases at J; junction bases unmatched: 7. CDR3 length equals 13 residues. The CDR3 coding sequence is TGTGCCAGCAGCCTTGGACAGGGAGTTGGCTACACCTTC. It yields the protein CASSLGQGVGYTF.

The CDR3 nucleotides are TGTGCCAGCTCACCGTGGACTGATATTTATGGCTACACCTTC. The encoded protein is CASSPWTDIYGYTF. The chain couples TRBV18 to TRBJ1-2; unclear D gene. The length of the CDR3 is 14 residues. The germline V and J ends were trimmed by 3 bases and 5 bases, with 13 bases remaining between them. Per the germline V gene, CDR1 is KGHSH and CDR2 is LQKENI.

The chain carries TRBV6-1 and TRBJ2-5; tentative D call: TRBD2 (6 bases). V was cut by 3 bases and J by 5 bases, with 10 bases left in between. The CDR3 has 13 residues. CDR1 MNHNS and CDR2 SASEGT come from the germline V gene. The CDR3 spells CASSESREETQYF. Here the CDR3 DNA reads TGTGCCAGCAGTGAGAGCCGGGAGGAGACCCAGTACTTC.

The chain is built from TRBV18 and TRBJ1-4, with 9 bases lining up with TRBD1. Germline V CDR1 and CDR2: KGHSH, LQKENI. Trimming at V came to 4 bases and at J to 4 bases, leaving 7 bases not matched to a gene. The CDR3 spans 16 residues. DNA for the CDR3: TGTGCCAGCTCACTAGACAGGGGGACCGGTAATGAAAAACTGTTTTTT. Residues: CASSLDRGTGNEKLFF.

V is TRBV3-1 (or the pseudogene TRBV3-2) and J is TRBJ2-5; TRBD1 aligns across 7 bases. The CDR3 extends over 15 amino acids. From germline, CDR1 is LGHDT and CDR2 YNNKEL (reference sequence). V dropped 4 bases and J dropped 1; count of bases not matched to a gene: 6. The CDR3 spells CASSPDRVVQETQYF. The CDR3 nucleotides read TGTGCCAGCAGCCCAGACAGGGTGGTCCAAGAGACCCAGTACTTC.

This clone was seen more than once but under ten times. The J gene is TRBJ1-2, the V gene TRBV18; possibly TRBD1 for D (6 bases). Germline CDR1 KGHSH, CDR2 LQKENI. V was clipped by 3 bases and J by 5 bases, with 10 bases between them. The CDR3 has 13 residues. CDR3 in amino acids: CASSPGQSYGYTF. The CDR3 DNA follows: TGTGCCAGCTCACCTGGACAGTCTTATGGCTACACCTTC.

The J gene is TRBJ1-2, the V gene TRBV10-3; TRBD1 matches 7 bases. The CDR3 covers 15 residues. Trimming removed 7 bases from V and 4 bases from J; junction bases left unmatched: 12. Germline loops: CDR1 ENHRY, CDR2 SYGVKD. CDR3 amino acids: CAITRTGGRSYGYTF. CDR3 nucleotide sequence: TGTGCCATCACCAGGACAGGAGGACGTAGCTATGGCTACACCTTC.

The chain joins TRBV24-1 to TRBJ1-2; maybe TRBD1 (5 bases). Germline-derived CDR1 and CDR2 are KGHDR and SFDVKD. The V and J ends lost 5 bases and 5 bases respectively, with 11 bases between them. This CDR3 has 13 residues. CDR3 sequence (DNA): TGTGCCACCAGTGCCTCCTCAGGGTATGGCTACACCTTC. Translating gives CATSASSGYGYTF.

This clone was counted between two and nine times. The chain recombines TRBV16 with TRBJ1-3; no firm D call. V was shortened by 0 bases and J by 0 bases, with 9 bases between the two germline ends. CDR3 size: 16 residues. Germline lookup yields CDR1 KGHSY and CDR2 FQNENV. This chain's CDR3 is CASSQSSGLSGNTIYF. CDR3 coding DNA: TGTGCCAGCAGCCAATCGTCCGGTCTCTCTGGAAACACCATATATTTT.

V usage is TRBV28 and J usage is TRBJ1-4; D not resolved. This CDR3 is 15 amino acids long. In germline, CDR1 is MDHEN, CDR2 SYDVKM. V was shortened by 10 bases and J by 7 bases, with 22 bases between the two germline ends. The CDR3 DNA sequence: TGTGCCACGTCCGGGTCCCAAAGGTCAAGTGAAAAACTGTTTTTT. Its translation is CATSGSQRSSEKLFF.

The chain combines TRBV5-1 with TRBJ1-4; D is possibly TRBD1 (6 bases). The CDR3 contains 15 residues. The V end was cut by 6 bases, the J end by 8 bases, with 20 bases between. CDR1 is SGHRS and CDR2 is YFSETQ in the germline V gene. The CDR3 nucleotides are TGCGCCAGCACCCGCGACGGGGGGCGCCGAGAAAAACTGTTTTTT. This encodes CASTRDGGRREKLFF.

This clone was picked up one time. Here the CDR3 reads CASSVNAGGDPVDTQYF. The CDR3 nucleotides are TGTGCCAGCAGCGTGAACGCGGGGGGGGATCCCGTCGATACGCAGTATTTT. This chain uses TRBV9 with TRBJ2-3, with 9 bases lining up with TRBD2. The germline CDR1 and CDR2 sequences are SGDLS and YYNGEE. The length of the CDR3 is 17 residues. The V gene end was trimmed by 2 bases and the J gene end by 6 bases; junction bases not matched to a gene: 13.

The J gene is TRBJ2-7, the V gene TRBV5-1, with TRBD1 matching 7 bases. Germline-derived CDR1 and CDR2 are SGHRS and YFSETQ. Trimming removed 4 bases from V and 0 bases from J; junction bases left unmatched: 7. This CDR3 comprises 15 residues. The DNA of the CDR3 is TGCGCCAGCAGCATTACAGGGGTCTCCTCCTACGAGCAGTACTTC. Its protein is CASSITGVSSYEQYF.

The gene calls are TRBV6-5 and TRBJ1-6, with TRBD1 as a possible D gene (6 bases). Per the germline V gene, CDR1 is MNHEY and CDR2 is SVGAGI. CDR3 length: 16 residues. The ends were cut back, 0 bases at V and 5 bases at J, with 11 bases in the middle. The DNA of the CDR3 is TGTGCCAGCAGTTACTCCCAGGGGTTAGATAATTCACCCCTCCACTTT. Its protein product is CASSYSQGLDNSPLHF.